A selection of T cell receptor beta chains follows, all from one sample in a study of blood T cell repertoires in COVID-19. Data came from immunoSEQ multiplex PCR; TCRdb stores just in-frame clones and leaves some out. Found here are under 300,000 clones, around 83% of them singletons; the top ten hold about 2%. The material sequenced was peripheral blood. The source is a man younger than 40 who had recovered from COVID-19. The CDR3 runs from the conserved cysteine through the conserved F or W. A D gene is named only where the DNA matches it firmly. The size of a clone is reported for some rows only, either as once, few or many, or as a class for expanded clones.

V	J	D	size	CDR3	DNA
TRBV15	TRBJ1-5	.	.	CATATRWSNQPQHF	TGTGCCACAGCGACCCGGTGGAGCAATCAGCCCCAGCATTTT
TRBV6-5	TRBJ1-2	.	few	CATTQGQRYGYTF	TGTGCCACCACACAAGGCCAGAGGTATGGCTACACCTTC
TRBV9	TRBJ2-3	.	.	CASSVGAHSRTDTQYF	TGTGCCAGCAGCGTAGGGGCCCACTCTCGCACAGATACGCAGTATTTT
TRBV19	TRBJ1-1	.	.	CASSIRDTEAFF	TGTGCCAGTAGTATACGCGACACTGAAGCTTTCTTT
TRBV18	TRBJ1-4	.	.	CASSPGATNEKLFF	TGTGCCAGCTCACCCGGGGCAACTAATGAAAAACTGTTTTTT
TRBV9	TRBJ2-4	.	.	CASSPLESAKNIQYF	TGTGCCAGCAGCCCCTTAGAATCAGCCAAAAACATTCAGTACTTC
TRBV5-1	TRBJ1-1	.	.	CASSYLQGPMNTEAFF	TGCGCCAGCAGCTACCTACAGGGTCCCATGAACACTGAAGCTTTCTTT
TRBV4-1	TRBJ2-2	.	few	CASSRLGLLGGELFF	TGCGCCAGCAGCCGACTGGGACTCCTGGGCGGGGAGCTGTTTTTT
TRBV27	TRBJ2-5	.	.	CASSAGLATQYF	TGTGCCAGCAGTGCGGGGTTGGCGACCCAGTACTTC
TRBV4-1	TRBJ2-7	TRBD2	.	CASSQGSSGTYEQYF	TGCGCCAGCAGCCAAGGTTCGAGCGGGACCTACGAGCAGTACTTC
TRBV12-3/TRBV12-4	TRBJ1-2	TRBD1	few	CASSPTGGYGYTF	TGTGCCAGCAGTCCAACAGGGGGCTATGGCTACACCTTC
TRBV18	TRBJ1-6	.	.	CASSPGGSSPLHF	TGTGCCAGCTCACCGGGGGGTAGTTCACCCCTCCACTTT
TRBV7-2	TRBJ2-1	.	.	CASSLAGALIYNEQFF	TGTGCCAGCAGCTTAGCGGGGGCCCTCATCTACAATGAGCAGTTCTTC
TRBV9	TRBJ1-3	.	.	CASSVEAGRATIYF	TGTGCCAGCAGCGTAGAGGCAGGGAGGGCCACCATATATTTT
TRBV28	TRBJ1-2	TRBD1	.	CASTPGQGNLGYTF	TGTGCCAGCACCCCGGGACAGGGAAACCTTGGCTACACCTTC
TRBV9	TRBJ2-5	.	once	CASSVLSTGQETQYF	TGTGCCAGCAGCGTTCTCTCGACAGGACAAGAGACCCAGTACTTC
TRBV18	TRBJ2-3	TRBD1	.	CASSLTGGSSTDTQYF	TGTGCCAGCTCCCTGACAGGGGGTAGTAGCACAGATACGCAGTATTTT
TRBV28	TRBJ2-2	.	.	CASSLPTGFPGELFF	TGTGCCAGCAGTTTACCGACAGGCTTCCCCGGGGAGCTGTTTTTT
TRBV27	TRBJ1-6	.	.	CASSTPGFPLHF	TGTGCCAGCAGTACCCCGGGATTTCCCCTCCACTTT
TRBV4-1	TRBJ1-6	TRBD1	few	CASSQGPGQGAYNSPLHF	TGCGCCAGCAGCCAAGGTCCGGGACAGGGGGCATATAATTCACCCCTCCACTTT